This T cell receptor (beta chain) was documented in a study of CD8+ T cells in alopecia areata. Study in general: Among treated patients, oral tofacitinib was administered at 5 to 10 mg twice daily. Tofacitinib therapy took 6 to 18 months; 6 months off drug came after.

Treatment indicated: oral pan-JAK inhibitor, 5-10 mg twice daily. Alopecia areata patients provided lesional scalp punch biopsies and peripheral blood. Points from the study as a whole: Tissue-resident alphabeta T cells belonging to normal skin likewise get sequenced within scalp specimens.

cDNA reverse transcribed from extracted RNA served as the sequencing template. TCRdb's table, derived via immunoSEQ multiplex PCR, lists solely in-frame clones and lacks some. Of about 19,000 clones in the sample, around 50% were seen once. In its sample, this clone was seen a few times. The antigen is undetermined. V trimming: 7 bases; J trimming: 1 base; junction bases outside the gene matches: 8. Germline V CDR1 and CDR2: LNHDA, SQIVND (reference sequence). There are 15 residues in the CDR3. The source was skin, collected at week 4, from a patient treated with tofacitinib. This receptor was identified in a human donor with alopecia areata. J is TRBJ2-7 and V is TRBV19, with 9 bases fitting TRBD1. In DNA, the CDR3 is TGTGCCAGTACCCCCGGGGGACAGGGATCCTACGAGCAGTACTTC. Protein product: CASTPGGQGSYEQYF.